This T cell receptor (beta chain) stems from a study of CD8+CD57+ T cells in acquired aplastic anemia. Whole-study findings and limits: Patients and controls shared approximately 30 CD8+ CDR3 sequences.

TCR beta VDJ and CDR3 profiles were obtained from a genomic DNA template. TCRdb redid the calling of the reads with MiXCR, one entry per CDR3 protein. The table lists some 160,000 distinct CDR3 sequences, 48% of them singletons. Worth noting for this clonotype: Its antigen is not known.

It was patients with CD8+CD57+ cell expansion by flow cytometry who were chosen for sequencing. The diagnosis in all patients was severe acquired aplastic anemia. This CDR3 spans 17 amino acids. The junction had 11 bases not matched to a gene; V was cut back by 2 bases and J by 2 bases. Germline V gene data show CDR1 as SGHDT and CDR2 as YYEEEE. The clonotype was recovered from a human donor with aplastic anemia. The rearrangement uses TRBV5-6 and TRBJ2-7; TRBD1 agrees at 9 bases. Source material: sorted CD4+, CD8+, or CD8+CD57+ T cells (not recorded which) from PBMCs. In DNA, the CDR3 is TGTGCCAGCAGCTTCCTAATGGGGGGACAGGGAACCTACGAGCAGTACTTC. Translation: CASSFLMGGQGTYEQYF. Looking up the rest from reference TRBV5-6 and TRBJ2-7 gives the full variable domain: DAGVTQSPTHLIKTRGQQVTLRCSPKSGHDTVSWYQQALGQGPQFIFQYYEEEERQRGNFPDRFSGHQFPNYSSELNVNALLLGDSALYLCASSFLMGGQGTYEQYFGPGTRLTVT.